This entry lists 3 T cell receptor beta chains sequenced from one sample in a study of shared clonotypes between healthy human individuals. Data came from immunoSEQ multiplex PCR; TCRdb stores just in-frame clones and leaves some out. The data show 550,000 to 850,000 clones, with around 67% seen just once and over 1.5% held by the top ten. The source material was memory CD4+ T cells sorted from blood. As to subset: CD45RA-negative fraction. The source of these receptors is a woman in her twenties or thirties in good health.

The V gene is TRBV28, the J gene TRBJ1-2; 9 bases are a match to TRBD1. Germline trimming cut 4 bases from V and 4 bases from J; bases unmatched to any gene: 7. The CDR3 covers 15 residues. The germline V gene encodes CDR1 MDHEN and CDR2 SYDVKM. The CDR3 DNA sequence: TGTGCCAGCAGTTACCGGGACAGGGAATTCTATGGCTACACCTTC. It translates to CASSYRDREFYGYTF.

The V and J genes are TRBV28 and TRBJ2-7; D is unresolved. Trimming shortened V by 4 bases and J by 3 bases, and 4 bases separated the two germline ends. Germline CDR1 MDHEN, CDR2 SYDVKM. This CDR3 has 11 residues. CDR3 residues: CASSSIYEQYF. CDR3 nucleotides: TGTGCCAGCAGTTCCATCTACGAGCAGTACTTC.

The genes are TRBV2 and TRBJ1-5, with D uncertain. The CDR3 consists of 14 residues. Per the germline V gene, CDR1 is SNHLY and CDR2 is FYNNEI. V gave up 5 bases and J gave up 5 bases, with 13 bases separating them. The CDR3 reads CASSKEGSDQPQHF. CDR3 DNA sequence: TGTGCCAGCAGTAAAGAAGGGTCCGATCAGCCCCAGCATTTT.